This T cell receptor beta chain was observed in a study of cytomegalovirus exposure and HLA in healthy donors. In germline, CDR1 is SGHNT, CDR2 YYREEE (reference sequence). Germline trimming cut 0 bases from V and 5 bases from J; bases unmatched to any gene: 7. There are 16 residues in the CDR3. To note about this clone: Its cognate antigen is unknown.

Overall study results and limits: Looking again later, the authors saw that most CMV-associated TCR beta chains seemed HLA-restricted.

The PCR was carried out with 60 Vbeta primers and 13 Jbeta primers. The table came from immunoSEQ multiplex PCR; TCRdb's copy has only in-frame clones and leaves some out. The table lists about 140,000 clones, approximately 61% of them singletons. This TCR came from a human donor in good health. The sample taken for sequencing was PBMCs. This chain joins TRBV5-4 and TRBJ1-1; 10 bases align to TRBD1. The CDR3 sequence is CASSLGLDRGDTEAFF. DNA of the CDR3: TGTGCCAGCAGCTTGGGACTGGACAGGGGGGATACTGAAGCTTTCTTT. Full variable domain (missing parts from reference TRBV5-4 and TRBJ1-1): ETGVTQSPTHLIKTRGQQVTLRCSSQSGHNTVSWYQQALGQGPQFIFQYYREEENGRGNFPPRFSGLQFPNYSSELNVNALELDDSALYLCASSLGLDRGDTEAFFGQGTRLTVV.